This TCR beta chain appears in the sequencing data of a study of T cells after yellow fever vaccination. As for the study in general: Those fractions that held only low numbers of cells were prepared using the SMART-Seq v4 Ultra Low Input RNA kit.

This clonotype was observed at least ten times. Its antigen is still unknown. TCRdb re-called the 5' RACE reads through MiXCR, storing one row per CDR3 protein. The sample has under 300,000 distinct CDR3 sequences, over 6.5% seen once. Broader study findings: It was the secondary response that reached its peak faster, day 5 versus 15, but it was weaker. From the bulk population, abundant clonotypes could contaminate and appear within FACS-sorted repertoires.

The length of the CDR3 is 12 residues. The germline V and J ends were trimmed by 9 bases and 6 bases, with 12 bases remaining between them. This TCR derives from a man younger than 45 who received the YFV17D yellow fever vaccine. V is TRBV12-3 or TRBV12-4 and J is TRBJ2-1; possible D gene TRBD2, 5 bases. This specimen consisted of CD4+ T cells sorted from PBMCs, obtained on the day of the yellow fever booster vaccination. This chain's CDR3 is CASTTRVNEQFF. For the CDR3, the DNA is TGTGCCAGTACCACTAGGGTCAATGAGCAGTTCTTC.